This T cell receptor (beta chain) was retrieved from a study of blood T cell repertoires in COVID-19. Study information: Donors in the United States, Italy and Spain gave samples during acute or convalescent COVID-19. PBMCs, B-cell-depleted T cells, or T cells provided the cDNA or gDNA that made up the material.

This CDR3 contains 15 residues. V lost 5 bases and J lost 6; bases outside the gene matches: 10. CDR1 is LNHDA, CDR2 SQIVND, per germline (reference sequence). Authors' methods: Amplification of reference gene primers was used by the study to estimate nucleated cell counts. Sequencing was performed with immunoSEQ multiplex PCR; in TCRdb, only in-frame clones are kept and a portion is missing. From that table come the V and J calls and clone size; the DNA was used to work out D and trimming. The sample holds about 190,000 clones; 70% to 90% are singletons and the top ten take about 1.1%. This clone was found a few times.

The clonotype originates from a man aged 25-45 years with acute or convalescent COVID-19. Material for sequencing was peripheral blood. This chain uses TRBV19 with TRBJ1-5; 7 bases align to TRBD1. The CDR3 nucleotides read TGTGCCAGTAGTGTAAGACAGGGATATCGTCAGCCCCAGCATTTT. Amino acids: CASSVRQGYRQPQHF.